These 2 T cell receptor beta chains were sequenced from one sample in a study of blood T cells in healthy people across ages. Together with a sample-barcoded 5' primer, a J-beta primer mix was included in a second PCR lasting roughly 6 to 12 cycles. One entry per CDR3 protein, called by TCRdb with MiXCR from the 5' RACE reads. Among over a million distinct CDR3 sequences listed, 42% were seen once. The sequenced material came from blood. All receptors come from a young woman in good health.

This chain uses TRBV9 with TRBJ1-2, with a weak D call TRBD1 (5 bases). The CDR3 has 14 amino acids. Germline CDR1 is SGDLS and CDR2 is YYNGEE. The V end lost 0 bases, the J end lost 4 bases, and 10 bases lay between the germline ends. The CDR3 loop is CASSVGAGPYGYTF. The DNA for the CDR3 is TGTGCCAGCAGCGTAGGGGCAGGGCCCTATGGCTACACCTTC.

This clonotype was picked up a small number of times. The chain recombines TRBV5-1 with TRBJ2-4, with D possibly matching TRBD1 (5 bases). The J call may be mistaken, given a closer DNA end match to TRBJ2-7. Germline V gene lookup returns CDR1 SGHRS and CDR2 YFSETQ. The CDR3 totals 14 residues. As DNA, the CDR3 is TGCGCCAGCAGCTTGAGCGACAGACGCTACGAGCAGTACTTC. Translation: CASSLSDRRYEQYF.